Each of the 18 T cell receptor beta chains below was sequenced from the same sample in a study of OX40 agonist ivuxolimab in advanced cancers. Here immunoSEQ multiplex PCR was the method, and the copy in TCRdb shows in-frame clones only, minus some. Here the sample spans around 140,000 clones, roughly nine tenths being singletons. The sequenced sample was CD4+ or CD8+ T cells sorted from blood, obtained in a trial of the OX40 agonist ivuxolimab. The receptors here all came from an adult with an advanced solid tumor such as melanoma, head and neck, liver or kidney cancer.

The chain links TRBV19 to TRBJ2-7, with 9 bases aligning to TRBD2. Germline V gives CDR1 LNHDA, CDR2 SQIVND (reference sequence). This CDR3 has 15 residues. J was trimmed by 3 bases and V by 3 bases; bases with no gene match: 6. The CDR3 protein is CASSIRASGNYEQYF. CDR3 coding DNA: TGTGCCAGTAGTATTCGGGCTAGCGGGAACTACGAGCAGTACTTC.

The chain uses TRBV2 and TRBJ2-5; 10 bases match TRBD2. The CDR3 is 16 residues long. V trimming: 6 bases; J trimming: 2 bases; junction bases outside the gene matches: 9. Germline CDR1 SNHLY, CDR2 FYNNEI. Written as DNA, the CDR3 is TGTGCCAGCAGGGGGATAGCGGGGGGTCTTCAAGAGACCCAGTACTTC. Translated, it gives CASRGIAGGLQETQYF. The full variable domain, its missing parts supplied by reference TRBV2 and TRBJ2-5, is EPEVTQTPSHQVTQMGQEVILRCVPISNHLYFYWYRQILGQKVEFLVSFYNNEISEKSEIFDDQFSVERPDGSNFTLKIRSTKLEDSAMYFCASRGIAGGLQETQYFGPGTRLLVL.

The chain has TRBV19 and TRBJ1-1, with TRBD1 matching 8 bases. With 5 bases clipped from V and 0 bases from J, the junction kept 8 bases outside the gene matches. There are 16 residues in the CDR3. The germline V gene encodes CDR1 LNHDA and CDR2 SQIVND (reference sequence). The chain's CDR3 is CASSAQPQGVNTEAFF. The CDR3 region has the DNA TGTGCCAGTAGTGCCCAGCCACAGGGGGTGAACACTGAAGCTTTCTTT.

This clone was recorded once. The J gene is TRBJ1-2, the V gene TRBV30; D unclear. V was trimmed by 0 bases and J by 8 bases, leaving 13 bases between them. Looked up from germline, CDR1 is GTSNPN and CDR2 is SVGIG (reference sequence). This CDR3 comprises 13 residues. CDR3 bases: TGTGCCTGGAGTGTAAACGCCGGTGGGGGCTACACCTTC. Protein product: CAWSVNAGGGYTF.

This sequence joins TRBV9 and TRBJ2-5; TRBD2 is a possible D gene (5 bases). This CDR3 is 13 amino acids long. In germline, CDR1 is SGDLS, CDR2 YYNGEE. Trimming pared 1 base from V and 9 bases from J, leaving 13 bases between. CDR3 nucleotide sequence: TGTGCCAGCAGCGTACCGGGAATAAAGGCCCAGTACTTC. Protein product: CASSVPGIKAQYF.

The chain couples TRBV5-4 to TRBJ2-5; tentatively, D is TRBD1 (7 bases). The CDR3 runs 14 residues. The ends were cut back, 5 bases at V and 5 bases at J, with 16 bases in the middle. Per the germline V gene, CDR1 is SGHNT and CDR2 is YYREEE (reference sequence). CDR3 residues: CASSPGGYVETQYF. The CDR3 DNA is TGTGCCAGCAGTCCAGGGGGGTACGTGGAGACCCAGTACTTC.

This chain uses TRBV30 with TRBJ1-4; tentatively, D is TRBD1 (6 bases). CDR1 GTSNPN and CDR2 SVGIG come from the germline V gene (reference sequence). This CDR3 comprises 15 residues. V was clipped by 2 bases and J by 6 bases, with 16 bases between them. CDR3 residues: CAWSLREGGHEKLFF. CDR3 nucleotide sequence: TGTGCCTGGAGTCTCCGAGAGGGGGGACATGAAAAACTGTTTTTT. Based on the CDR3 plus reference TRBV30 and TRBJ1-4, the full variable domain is SQTIHQWPATLVQPVGSPLSLECTVEGTSNPNLYWYRQAAGRGLQLLFYSVGIGQISSEVPQNLSASRPQDRQFILSSKKLLLSDSGFYLCAWSLREGGHEKLFFGSGTQLSVL.

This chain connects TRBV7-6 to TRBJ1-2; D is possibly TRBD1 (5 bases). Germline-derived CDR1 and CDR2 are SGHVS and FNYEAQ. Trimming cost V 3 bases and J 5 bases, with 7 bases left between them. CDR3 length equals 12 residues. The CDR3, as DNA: TGTGCCAGCAGCTTGTGGGGGTATGGCTACACCTTC. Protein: CASSLWGYGYTF.

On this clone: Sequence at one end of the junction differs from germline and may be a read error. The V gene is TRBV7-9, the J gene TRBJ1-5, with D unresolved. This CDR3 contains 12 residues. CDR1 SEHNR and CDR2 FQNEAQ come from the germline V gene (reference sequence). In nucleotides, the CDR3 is TGTGCCAGCAGTTATGCGAATCTGCCCCAGCATTTT. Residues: CASSYANLPQHF.

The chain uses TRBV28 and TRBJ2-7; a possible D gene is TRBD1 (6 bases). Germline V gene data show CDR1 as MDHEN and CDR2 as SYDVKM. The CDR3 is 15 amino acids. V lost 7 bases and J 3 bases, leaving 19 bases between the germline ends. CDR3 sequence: CASTGTPQGFYEQYF. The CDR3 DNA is TGTGCCAGCACCGGTACACCCCAGGGGTTCTACGAGCAGTACTTC.

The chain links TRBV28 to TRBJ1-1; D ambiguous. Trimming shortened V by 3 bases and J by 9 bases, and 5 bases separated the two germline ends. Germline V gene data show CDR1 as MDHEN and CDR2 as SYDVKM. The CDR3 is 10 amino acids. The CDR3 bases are TGTGCCAGCAGTTTGGGTCAAGCTTTCTTT. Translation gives CASSLGQAFF.

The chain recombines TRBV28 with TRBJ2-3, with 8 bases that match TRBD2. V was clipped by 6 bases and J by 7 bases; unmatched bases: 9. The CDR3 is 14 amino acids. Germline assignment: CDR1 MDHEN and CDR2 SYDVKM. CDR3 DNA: TGTGCCAGCAGCACAATCGGGAGGGCAAATACGCAGTATTTT. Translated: CASSTIGRANTQYF.

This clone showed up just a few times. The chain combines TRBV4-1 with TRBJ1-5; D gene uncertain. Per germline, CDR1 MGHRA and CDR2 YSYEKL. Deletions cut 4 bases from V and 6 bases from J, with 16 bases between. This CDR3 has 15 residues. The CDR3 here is CASSPQAALRQPQHF. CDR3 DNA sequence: TGCGCCAGCAGCCCTCAGGCGGCCCTTCGTCAGCCCCAGCATTTT.

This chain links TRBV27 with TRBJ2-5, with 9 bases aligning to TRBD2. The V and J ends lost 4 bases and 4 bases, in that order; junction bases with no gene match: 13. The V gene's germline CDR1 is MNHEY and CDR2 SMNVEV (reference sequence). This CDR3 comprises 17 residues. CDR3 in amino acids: CASSSLHGSGRRETQYF. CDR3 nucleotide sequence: TGTGCCAGCAGTTCCCTTCATGGTAGCGGGAGAAGAGAGACCCAGTACTTC.

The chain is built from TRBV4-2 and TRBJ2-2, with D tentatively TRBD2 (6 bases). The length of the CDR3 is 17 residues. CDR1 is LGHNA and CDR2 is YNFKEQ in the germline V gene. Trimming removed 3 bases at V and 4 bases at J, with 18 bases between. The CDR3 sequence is CASSQLLTSPGTGELFF. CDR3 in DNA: TGTGCCAGCAGCCAGCTCCTGACTAGTCCCGGCACCGGGGAGCTGTTTTTT.

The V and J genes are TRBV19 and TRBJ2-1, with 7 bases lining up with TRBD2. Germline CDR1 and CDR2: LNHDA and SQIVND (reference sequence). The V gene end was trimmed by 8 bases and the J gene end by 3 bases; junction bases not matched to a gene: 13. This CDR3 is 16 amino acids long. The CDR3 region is CASLGKVGGLYNEQFF. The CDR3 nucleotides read TGTGCCAGTCTGGGGAAGGTGGGAGGGCTCTACAATGAGCAGTTCTTC.

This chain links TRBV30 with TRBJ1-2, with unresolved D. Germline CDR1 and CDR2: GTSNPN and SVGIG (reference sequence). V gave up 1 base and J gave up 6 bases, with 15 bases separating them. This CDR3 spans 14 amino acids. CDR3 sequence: CAWSAGLGLNGYTF. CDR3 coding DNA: TGTGCCTGGAGTGCAGGATTAGGGCTAAATGGCTACACCTTC.

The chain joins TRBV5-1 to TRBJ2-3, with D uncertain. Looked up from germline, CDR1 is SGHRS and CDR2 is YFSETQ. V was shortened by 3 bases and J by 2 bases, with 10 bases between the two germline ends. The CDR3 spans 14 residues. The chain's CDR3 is CASSSIGNTDTQYF. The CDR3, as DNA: TGCGCCAGCAGCTCAATAGGGAACACAGATACGCAGTATTTT.